The sample holds one count of the clone carrying this TCR beta chain. These data are taken from a study of CD8+ T cells in alopecia areata. With 0 bases clipped from V and 3 bases from J, the junction kept 10 bases outside the gene matches. Germline CDR1 reads MNHNS; CDR2 reads SASEGT. CDR3 length: 18 amino acids. cDNA serving as the sequencing template came from extracted, reverse transcribed RNA. Using immunoSEQ multiplex PCR, the repertoire was profiled, and TCRdb retains in-frame clones only, with some absent. The sample yields 150,000 or so clones, roughly 44% seen once. Sequences were obtained from CD4+ T cells sorted from blood. The clonotype comes from a human donor with alopecia areata. V gene TRBV6-1 combines with J gene TRBJ2-3, with 9 positions matching TRBD2. The chain's CDR3 is CASSEAPLAGRGTDTQYF. The CDR3 DNA follows: TGTGCCAGCAGTGAAGCCCCTCTAGCGGGAAGGGGGACAGATACGCAGTATTTT.